One sample yielded the 6 T cell receptor beta chains listed below, sequenced in a study of cytomegalovirus exposure and HLA in healthy donors. 13 Jbeta primers and 60 Vbeta primers were used for the PCR. Only in-frame clones appear in the TCRdb table, and some are missing; sequencing was by immunoSEQ multiplex PCR. Among nearly 100,000 clones, approximately 9% were seen once, and the ten largest hold 4.5% to 6.5%. Sequenced sample: PBMCs. These receptors all come from a man in his forties or fifties in good health and CMV-seropositive.

There are many counts of this clone. The rearrangement uses TRBV7-2 and TRBJ2-2; 10 bases map to TRBD2. Germline CDR1 and CDR2: SGHTA and FQGNSA. The CDR3 extends over 15 amino acids. V was clipped by 6 bases and J by 7 bases; unmatched bases: 8. As DNA, the CDR3 is TGTGCCAGCAGGTCGGTAGCGGGAGGACTCGGGGAGCTGTTTTTT. Amino acids: CASRSVAGGLGELFF.

V and J are TRBV2 and TRBJ2-1, with 11 nucleotides matching TRBD2. With 5 bases clipped from V and 9 bases from J, the junction kept 3 bases outside the gene matches. The V gene's germline CDR1 is SNHLY and CDR2 FYNNEI. The CDR3 loop spans 13 amino acids. CDR3 sequence: CASSLAGGFEQFF. CDR3 nucleotides: TGTGCCAGCAGTCTAGCGGGAGGTTTTGAGCAGTTCTTC. The variable domain in full, completed from reference TRBV2 and TRBJ2-1, reads EPEVTQTPSHQVTQMGQEVILRCVPISNHLYFYWYRQILGQKVEFLVSFYNNEISEKSEIFDDQFSVERPDGSNFTLKIRSTKLEDSAMYFCASSLAGGFEQFFGPGTRLTVL.

Here the CDR3 DNA reads TGTGCCATCAGTGAGAGTCAGGACTATGGCTACACCTTC. It yields the protein CAISESQDYGYTF. The rearrangement links TRBV10-3 to TRBJ1-2; no definite D call. This CDR3 is built from 13 residues. Germline V gives CDR1 ENHRY, CDR2 SYGVKD. The V gene lost 2 bases and the J gene lost 3 bases, with 7 bases spanning the gap.

The chain employs TRBV7-2 and TRBJ2-5; the D gene is possibly TRBD2 (5 bases). The CDR3 runs 13 residues. Trimming cost V 1 base and J 5 bases, with 8 bases left between them. Germline loops: CDR1 SGHTA, CDR2 FQGNSA. The CDR3 DNA reads as TGTGCCAGCAGCTTAGTCCGGAGGGAGACCCAGTACTTC. Its protein product is CASSLVRRETQYF.

The chain couples TRBV29-1 to TRBJ2-3; 7 nucleotides line up with TRBD2. The CDR3 length is 12 residues. From germline, CDR1 is SQVTM and CDR2 ANQGSEA. After removal of 6 bases from V and 4 bases from J, the junction contained 4 bases not matched to a gene. In DNA form, the CDR3 reads TGCAGCGTCGTTCGGGGGGCAGATACGCAGTATTTT. It is translated as CSVVRGADTQYF.

This clone was counted a few times. The chain combines TRBV5-8 with TRBJ1-1; the D gene is possibly TRBD1 (5 bases). Germline V gene sequence: CDR1 SGHTS, CDR2 YDEGEE. Between the trimmed V and J ends, which lost 1 base and 1 base, there was a span of 5 bases. The CDR3 is 13 amino acids. The CDR3 nucleotides are TGTGCCAGCAGCTTGCAGGGGAACACTGAAGCTTTCTTT. Amino acid sequence: CASSLQGNTEAFF.